This T cell receptor beta chain originates from a study of CD8+CD57+ T cells in acquired aplastic anemia. CDR3 length equals 14 residues. Per germline, CDR1 SNHLY and CDR2 FYNNEI. TCR beta VDJ combinations and CDR3 sequences were profiled from genomic DNA. MiXCR, applied by TCRdb to the reads, yields one record per CDR3 protein. The sample carries around 400,000 distinct CDR3 sequences, about two thirds recorded once. This clonotype was found once. Sequence at one end of the junction differs from germline and may be a read error. This clonotype was sampled from a human donor in good health, serving as a control. Sample: sorted CD4+, CD8+, or CD8+CD57+ T cells (not recorded which) from PBMCs. The genes are TRBV2 and TRBJ1-5; 7 positions match TRBD1. CDR3 nucleotides: TGTGCCAGCAGGGACACAGGGGACAATCGGCCCCCGCATTTT. Protein product: CASRDTGDNRPPHF.